Below are 16 T cell receptor beta chains sequenced from a single sample in a study of blood T cell repertoires in COVID-19. Clones were sequenced by immunoSEQ multiplex PCR, and TCRdb holds only the in-frame ones, with some missing. The sample carries hundreds of thousands of clones, about 87% recorded once. What was sequenced was peripheral blood. The origin of the receptors is a human donor in a cohort sampled during active COVID-19.

V and J are TRBV10-2 and TRBJ2-1; D might be TRBD1 (6 bases). There are 14 residues in the CDR3. CDR1 is WSHSY and CDR2 is SAAADI in the germline V gene. V dropped 6 bases and J dropped 6 bases, with 15 bases sitting between them. The CDR3, as DNA: TGCGCCAGCAGGTGGTCAGGGGTAGCCAATGAGCAGTTCTTC. This encodes CASRWSGVANEQFF.

The J gene is TRBJ2-1, the V gene TRBV5-6, with D possibly being TRBD2 (6 bases). Per the germline V gene, CDR1 is SGHDT and CDR2 is YYEEEE. This CDR3 has 17 residues. V was trimmed by 4 bases and J by 8 bases, leaving 25 bases between them. The CDR3 sequence: CASSRGDLRLANHEQFF. The CDR3 nucleotides read TGTGCCAGCAGCCGGGGCGATCTTAGGCTAGCGAACCATGAGCAGTTCTTC. Supplemented by reference TRBV5-6 and TRBJ2-1, the full variable domain reads DAGVTQSPTHLIKTRGQQVTLRCSPKSGHDTVSWYQQALGQGPQFIFQYYEEEERQRGNFPDRFSGHQFPNYSSELNVNALLLGDSALYLCASSRGDLRLANHEQFFGPGTRLTVL.

This rearrangement joins TRBV20-1 to TRBJ1-5, with 8 nucleotides matching TRBD1. V lost 6 bases and J lost 11; bases outside the gene matches: 3. The CDR3 spans 10 residues. Looked up from germline, CDR1 is DFQATT and CDR2 is SNEGSKA (reference sequence). The CDR3 bases are TGCAGTGCCCTGGGACAGGCCCAGCATTTT. It translates to CSALGQAQHF.

V is TRBV5-1 and J is TRBJ1-4; 8 bases map to TRBD1. The V and J ends lost 3 bases and 5 bases, in that order; junction bases with no gene match: 9. From germline, CDR1 is SGHRS and CDR2 YFSETQ. The CDR3 covers 16 residues. The CDR3 region has the DNA TGCGCCAGCAGCTCTGGACAGGGTGGGTTAAATGAAAAACTGTTTTTT. Amino acids: CASSSGQGGLNEKLFF.

The chain combines TRBV24-1 with TRBJ1-1; D gene uncertain. Between the trimmed V and J ends, which lost 9 bases and 2 bases, there was a span of 18 bases. CDR1 and CDR2 (germline): KGHDR, SFDVKD. CDR3 length: 15 residues. CDR3 sequence reads: CATQCPPLINTEAFF. CDR3 DNA sequence: TGTGCCACCCAATGTCCCCCACTAATTAACACTGAAGCTTTCTTT.

The genes are TRBV6-1 and TRBJ2-7; TRBD1 matches 7 bases. This CDR3 has 14 amino acids. The V and J ends lost 6 bases and 5 bases, in that order; junction bases with no gene match: 10. The V gene's germline CDR1 is MNHNS and CDR2 SASEGT. The CDR3, as DNA: TGTGCCAGCAGGACCTCGGGACAGTTCCACGAGCAGTACTTC. Residues: CASRTSGQFHEQYF.

The V gene is TRBV18, the J gene TRBJ2-5, with 9 positions matching TRBD2. The CDR3 is 15 amino acids. The J segment lost 2 bases and the V segment lost 5 bases, leaving 6 bases of the junction unmatched. The germline CDR1 and CDR2 sequences are KGHSH and LQKENI. The CDR3 DNA reads as TGTGCCAGCTCATACAACGGACTAGCGCAAGAGACCCAGTACTTC. Its protein is CASSYNGLAQETQYF. Supplemented by reference TRBV18 and TRBJ2-5, the full variable domain reads NAGVMQNPRHLVRRRGQEARLRCSPMKGHSHVYWYRQLPEEGLKFMVYLQKENIIDESGMPKERFSAEFPKEGPSILRIQQVVRGDSAAYFCASSYNGLAQETQYFGPGTRLLVL.

This chain joins TRBV7-9 and TRBJ2-5; 7 bases match TRBD1. Germline CDR1 and CDR2: SEHNR and FQNEAQ (reference sequence). The CDR3 is 14 amino acids. V was clipped by 5 bases and J by 4 bases; unmatched bases: 7. Here the CDR3 DNA reads TGTGCCAGCAGCACAGGGGATTTGAGAGAGACCCAGTACTTC. Translating it yields CASSTGDLRETQYF.

The chain joins TRBV19 to TRBJ1-1; 7 nucleotides align to TRBD1. Germline V gene lookup returns CDR1 LNHDA and CDR2 SQIVND (reference sequence). V shed 4 bases and J 5 bases; nucleotides not matched to a gene: 10. The CDR3 consists of 15 residues. CDR3 sequence reads: CASSTRQGLVTEAFF. CDR3 DNA: TGTGCCAGTAGTACCAGACAGGGTTTGGTAACTGAAGCTTTCTTT.

This clone has only one observation. This sequence joins TRBV2 and TRBJ2-7, with 9 bases aligning to TRBD2. The CDR3 has 16 residues. Germline V gene data show CDR1 as SNHLY and CDR2 as FYNNEI. The V gene end was trimmed by 7 bases and the J gene end by 2 bases; junction bases not matched to a gene: 12. CDR3 bases: TGTGCCAGCAAGGGCGTATTTAGCGGGGGAGCCTACGAGCAGTACTTC. Translating gives CASKGVFSGGAYEQYF.

Comment on this clone: At one boundary the junction diverges from the germline segment, which might be a read error. J is TRBJ1-6 and V is TRBV5-6; D call uncertain. Per the germline V gene, CDR1 is SGHDT and CDR2 is YYEEEE. The CDR3 consists of 13 residues. This CDR3 is CASSPRGDLPFHF. CDR3 DNA: TGTGCCAGCAGCCCCAGAGGAGACTTACCCTTCCACTTT.

This clone was observed a single time. The V call is TRBV4-1, the J call TRBJ1-1; tentatively, D is TRBD1 (6 bases). Trimming pared 4 bases from V and 7 bases from J, leaving 19 bases between. The CDR3 spans 15 residues. Germline V CDR1 and CDR2: MGHRA, YSYEKL. DNA for the CDR3: TGCGCCAGCAGCCCGGTACAGGGCCTTAGGGGTGAAGCTTTCTTT. As protein: CASSPVQGLRGEAFF.

The chain uses TRBV9 and TRBJ2-1, with a weak D call TRBD2 (6 bases). CDR3 length equals 15 residues. Germline loops: CDR1 SGDLS, CDR2 YYNGEE. Trimming took 3 bases from V and 3 from J, leaving 13 bases between them. CDR3 protein: CASSAPPGSYNEQFF. In DNA, the CDR3 is TGTGCCAGCAGCGCCCCTCCCGGGAGCTACAATGAGCAGTTCTTC.

This clone was counted once. J is TRBJ2-1 and V is TRBV7-3; possibly TRBD2 for D (6 bases). CDR3 length equals 16 residues. Germline V gene lookup returns CDR1 SGHTA and CDR2 FQGTGA. The V end lost 1 base, the J end lost 3 bases, and 13 bases lay between the germline ends. The CDR3: CASSLKGGSGYNEQFF. DNA for the CDR3: TGTGCCAGCAGCTTAAAAGGAGGGAGTGGCTACAATGAGCAGTTCTTC.

V gene TRBV18 combines with J gene TRBJ1-1; the match to TRBD1 covers 9 bases. The V and J ends lost 3 bases and 10 bases, in that order; junction bases with no gene match: 12. Germline loops: CDR1 KGHSH, CDR2 LQKENI. The CDR3 sequence is 15 residues long. The CDR3 DNA reads TGTGCCAGCTCACCTTCATCCGGGACAGGGAGGGCAGCTTTCTTT. It specifies CASSPSSGTGRAAFF.

The chain couples TRBV3-1 (or the pseudogene TRBV3-2) to TRBJ1-2; D is possibly TRBD1 (5 bases). Trimming shortened V by 0 bases and J by 8 bases, and 22 bases separated the two germline ends. CDR1 and CDR2 from the germline V gene are LGHDT and YNNKEL (reference sequence). This CDR3 comprises 17 residues. The chain's CDR3 is CASSQDSGAGPRGGYTF. The CDR3 DNA follows: TGTGCCAGCAGCCAAGATTCTGGTGCAGGCCCTAGGGGCGGCTACACCTTC.